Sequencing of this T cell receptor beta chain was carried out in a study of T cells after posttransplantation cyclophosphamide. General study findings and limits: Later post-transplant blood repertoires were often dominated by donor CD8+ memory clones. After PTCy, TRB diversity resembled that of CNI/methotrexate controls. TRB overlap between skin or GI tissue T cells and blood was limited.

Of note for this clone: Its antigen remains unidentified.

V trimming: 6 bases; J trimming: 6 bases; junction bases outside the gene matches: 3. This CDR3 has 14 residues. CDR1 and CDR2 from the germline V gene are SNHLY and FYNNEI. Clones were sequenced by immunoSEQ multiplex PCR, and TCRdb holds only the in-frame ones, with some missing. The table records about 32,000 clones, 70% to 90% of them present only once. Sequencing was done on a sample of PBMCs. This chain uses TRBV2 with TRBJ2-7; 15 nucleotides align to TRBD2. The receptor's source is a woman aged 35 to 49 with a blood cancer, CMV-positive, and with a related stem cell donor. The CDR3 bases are TGTGCCAGCAGAGGACTAGCGGGGGGGTCCGAGCAGTACTTC. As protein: CASRGLAGGSEQYF.